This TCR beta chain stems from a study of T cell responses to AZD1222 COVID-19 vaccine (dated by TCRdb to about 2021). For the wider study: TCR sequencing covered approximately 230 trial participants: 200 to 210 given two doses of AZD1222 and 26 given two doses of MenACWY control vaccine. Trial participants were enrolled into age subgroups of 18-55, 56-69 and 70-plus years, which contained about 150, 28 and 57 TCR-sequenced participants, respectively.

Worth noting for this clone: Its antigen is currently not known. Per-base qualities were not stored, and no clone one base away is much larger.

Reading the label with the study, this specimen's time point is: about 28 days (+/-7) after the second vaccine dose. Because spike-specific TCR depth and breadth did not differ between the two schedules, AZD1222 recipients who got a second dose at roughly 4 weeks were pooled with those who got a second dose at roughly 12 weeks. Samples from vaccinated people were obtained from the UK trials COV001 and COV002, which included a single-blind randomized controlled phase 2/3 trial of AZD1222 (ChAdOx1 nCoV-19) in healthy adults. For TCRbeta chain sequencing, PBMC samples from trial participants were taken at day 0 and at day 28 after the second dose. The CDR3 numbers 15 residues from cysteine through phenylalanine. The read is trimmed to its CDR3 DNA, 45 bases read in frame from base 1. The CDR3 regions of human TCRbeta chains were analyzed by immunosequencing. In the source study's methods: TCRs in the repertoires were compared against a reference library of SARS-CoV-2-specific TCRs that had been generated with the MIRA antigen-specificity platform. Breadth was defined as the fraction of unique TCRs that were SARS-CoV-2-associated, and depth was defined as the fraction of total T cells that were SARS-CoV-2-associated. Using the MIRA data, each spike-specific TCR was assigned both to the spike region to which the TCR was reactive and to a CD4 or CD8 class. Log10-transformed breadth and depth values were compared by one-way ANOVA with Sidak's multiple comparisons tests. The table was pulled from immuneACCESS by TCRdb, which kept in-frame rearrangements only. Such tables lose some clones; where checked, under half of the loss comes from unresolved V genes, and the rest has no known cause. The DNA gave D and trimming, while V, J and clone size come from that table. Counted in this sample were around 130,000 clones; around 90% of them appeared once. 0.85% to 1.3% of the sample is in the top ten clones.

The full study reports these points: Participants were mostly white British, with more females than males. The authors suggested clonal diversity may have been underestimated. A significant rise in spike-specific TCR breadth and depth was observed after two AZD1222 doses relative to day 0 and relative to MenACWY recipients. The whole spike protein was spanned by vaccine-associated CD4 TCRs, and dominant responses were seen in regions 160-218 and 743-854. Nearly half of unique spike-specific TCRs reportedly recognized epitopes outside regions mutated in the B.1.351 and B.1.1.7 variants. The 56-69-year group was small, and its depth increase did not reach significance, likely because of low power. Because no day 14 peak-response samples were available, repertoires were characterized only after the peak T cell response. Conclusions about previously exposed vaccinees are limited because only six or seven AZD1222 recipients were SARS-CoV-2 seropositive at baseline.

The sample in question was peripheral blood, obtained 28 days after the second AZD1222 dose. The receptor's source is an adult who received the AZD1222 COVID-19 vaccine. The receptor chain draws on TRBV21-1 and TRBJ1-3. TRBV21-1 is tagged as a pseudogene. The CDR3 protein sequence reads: CASSKVGVSGNTIYF. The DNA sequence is TGTGCCAGCAGCAAAGTAGGAGTCTCTGGAAACACCATATATTTT.